These 28 T cell receptor beta chains share one sample of origin, sequenced in a study of blood T cell repertoires in COVID-19. Sequencing used immunoSEQ multiplex PCR; TCRdb keeps in-frame clones, though not all of them. The sample lists 450,000 or so clones; 90% were seen once. The sample comprised PBMCs or T cells enriched from blood (not recorded which). The receptors here all came from a man between 18 and 35 years old who had recovered from COVID-19.

The chain combines TRBV27 with TRBJ2-7; D gene ambiguous. Per the germline V gene, CDR1 is MNHEY and CDR2 is SMNVEV (reference sequence). The CDR3 extends over 18 amino acids. V was clipped by 4 bases and J by 1 base, with 23 bases between them. The CDR3 sequence: CASSSNPPSPRWSYEQYF. DNA for the CDR3: TGTGCCAGCAGTTCAAACCCCCCCTCACCGAGGTGGTCCTACGAGCAGTACTTC.

V and J are TRBV2 and TRBJ1-1; 7 nucleotides align to TRBD1. Unmatched junction bases numbered 13, after V lost 7 bases and J lost 11 bases. Per the germline V gene, CDR1 is SNHLY and CDR2 is FYNNEI. This CDR3 has 13 amino acids. The CDR3 region has the DNA TGTGCCAGCAAACCGACAGGGCCGACGGGGGCTTTCTTT. Residues: CASKPTGPTGAFF.

This clone was counted between two and nine times. The chain couples TRBV4-1 to TRBJ2-7, with 7 bases aligning to TRBD2. CDR3 length: 14 residues. The V segment lost 5 bases and the J segment 3 bases; nucleotides outside the gene matches: 7. Germline V gene data show CDR1 as MGHRA and CDR2 as YSYEKL. CDR3 in DNA: TGCGCCAGCAGCTTGGTGGGGACTAACTACGAGCAGTACTTC. It translates to CASSLVGTNYEQYF.

The chain joins TRBV3-1 (or the pseudogene TRBV3-2) to TRBJ2-2; 10 nucleotides line up with TRBD2. Germline V gene lookup returns CDR1 LGHDT and CDR2 YNNKEL (reference sequence). The V segment lost 8 bases and the J segment 4 bases; nucleotides outside the gene matches: 7. The CDR3 has 15 amino acids. The CDR3 nucleotides read TGTGCCAGCTCCAGCGGGGGGGCCTTCACCGGGGAGCTGTTTTTT. Translated, it gives CASSSGGAFTGELFF.

This chain uses TRBV6-1 with TRBJ2-1; 9 nucleotides agree with TRBD2. The CDR3 covers 17 residues. Trimming removed 3 bases from V and 4 bases from J; junction bases left unmatched: 10. Germline CDR1 and CDR2: MNHNS and SASEGT. The CDR3 nucleotides read TGTGCCAGCAGTGATTCTCGCGGGAGGGCCGGTTACAATGAGCAGTTCTTC. Translation gives CASSDSRGRAGYNEQFF.

The DNA for the CDR3 is TGTGCCAGTAGTATAGACAGGACCTACGAGCAGTACTTC. It yields the protein CASSIDRTYEQYF. This chain uses TRBV19 with TRBJ2-7; no clear D gene. The CDR3 has 13 amino acids. V was clipped by 0 bases and J by 2 bases, with 5 bases between them. CDR1 and CDR2 from the germline V gene are LNHDA and SQIVND (reference sequence). Based on the CDR3 plus reference TRBV19 and TRBJ2-7, the full variable domain is DGGITQSPKYLFRKEGQNVTLSCEQNLNHDAMYWYRQDPGQGLRLIYYSQIVNDFQKGDIAEGYSVSREKKESFPLTVTSAQKNPTAFYLCASSIDRTYEQYFGPGTRLTVT.

The genes are TRBV7-6 and TRBJ1-4; TRBD1 is a possible D gene (5 bases). The CDR3 covers 17 residues. Trimming stripped 10 bases from V and 2 bases from J, with 23 bases between. In germline, CDR1 is SGHVS, CDR2 FNYEAQ. CDR3 in amino acids: CAIDQGIIPSTNEKLFF. For the CDR3, the DNA is TGTGCCATCGACCAGGGAATCATTCCGTCTACTAATGAAAAACTGTTTTTT.

This chain joins TRBV27 and TRBJ2-7, with D perhaps matching TRBD1 (8 bases). Trimming cost V 5 bases and J 6 bases, with 14 bases left between them. The V gene's germline CDR1 is MNHEY and CDR2 SMNVEV (reference sequence). CDR3 length: 13 residues. The CDR3 loop is CASSRTGGVEQYF. The CDR3 DNA reads TGTGCCAGCAGTCGCACAGGGGGGGTCGAGCAGTACTTC.

The gene calls are TRBV7-8 and TRBJ1-1, with 7 bases that match TRBD1. V lost 5 bases and J lost 3; bases outside the gene matches: 3. The CDR3 runs to 13 residues. Germline-derived CDR1 and CDR2 are SGHVS and FQNEAQ. This CDR3 is CASSPDRDTEAFF. The DNA for the CDR3 is TGTGCCAGCAGCCCCGACAGGGACACTGAAGCTTTCTTT. Filled out from reference TRBV7-8 and TRBJ1-1, the complete variable domain reads GAGVSQSPRYKVAKRGQDVALRCDPISGHVSLFWYQQALGQGPEFLTYFQNEAQLDKSGLPSDRFFAERPEGSVSTLKIQRTQQEDSAVYLCASSPDRDTEAFFGQGTRLTVV.

V and J are TRBV3-1 (or the pseudogene TRBV3-2) and TRBJ1-5; no firm D call. V was pared by 1 base and J by 3 bases, with 7 bases between. Germline CDR1 and CDR2: LGHDT and YNNKEL (reference sequence). This CDR3 region has 14 residues. CDR3: CASSQAAYNQPQHF. The CDR3 DNA sequence: TGTGCCAGCAGCCAAGCCGCGTACAATCAGCCCCAGCATTTT.

This clone has only a few counts. This chain uses TRBV2 with TRBJ1-1, with a weak D call TRBD1 (5 bases). V was cut by 6 bases and J by 0 bases, with 20 bases left in between. The CDR3 extends over 17 amino acids. Germline loops: CDR1 SNHLY, CDR2 FYNNEI. This CDR3 reads CASSPLGGARLNTEAFF. The CDR3 DNA is TGTGCCAGCAGCCCACTGGGCGGGGCTCGACTGAACACTGAAGCTTTCTTT.

This sequence joins TRBV28 and TRBJ1-2; D remains ambiguous. The CDR3 loop spans 14 amino acids. The germline V gene has CDR1 MDHEN and CDR2 SYDVKM. V lost 6 bases and J lost 0, with 11 bases in between. This chain's CDR3 is CASRLPWPNYGYTF. CDR3 DNA sequence: TGTGCCAGCAGACTACCTTGGCCTAACTATGGCTACACCTTC.

The V gene is TRBV5-1, the J gene TRBJ1-2, with D maybe TRBD1 (6 bases). CDR3 length: 13 residues. CDR1 and CDR2 from the germline V gene are SGHRS and YFSETQ. Deletions cut 3 bases from V and 8 bases from J, with 14 bases between. The CDR3 nucleotides read TGCGCCAGCAGCTGGACAGTCTTGGGGGGCTACACCTTC. This codes for CASSWTVLGGYTF.

The V gene is TRBV3-1 (or the pseudogene TRBV3-2), the J gene TRBJ1-6, with D possibly being TRBD1 (5 bases). The V gene's germline CDR1 is LGHDT and CDR2 YNNKEL (reference sequence). This CDR3 has 18 residues. V lost 0 bases, J lost 3 bases, and 15 bases lay in between. CDR3 residues: CASSQERGSRYYNSPLHF. The CDR3 DNA reads as TGTGCCAGCAGCCAAGAAAGGGGCAGTCGTTACTATAATTCACCCCTCCACTTT.

This rearrangement joins TRBV28 to TRBJ2-5, with 10 bases identical to TRBD2. Germline lookup yields CDR1 MDHEN and CDR2 SYDVKM. There are 15 residues in the CDR3. V lost 3 bases, J lost 4 bases, and 5 bases stayed unmatched. In DNA form, the CDR3 reads TGTGCCAGCAGTTTCCTCCTAGCGGGAGTAGAGACCCAGTACTTC. The encoded protein is CASSFLLAGVETQYF.

This sequence joins TRBV19 and TRBJ2-2; 11 bases line up with TRBD2. CDR3 size: 16 residues. V trimming: 5 bases; J trimming: 1 base; junction bases outside the gene matches: 3. Germline CDR1 and CDR2: LNHDA and SQIVND (reference sequence). The CDR3 reads CASSVGTSGNTGELFF. The CDR3 DNA reads TGTGCCAGTAGTGTTGGGACTAGCGGGAACACCGGGGAGCTGTTTTTT. The full variable domain, in which reference TRBV19 and TRBJ2-2 provide the parts outside the CDR3, is DGGITQSPKYLFRKEGQNVTLSCEQNLNHDAMYWYRQDPGQGLRLIYYSQIVNDFQKGDIAEGYSVSREKKESFPLTVTSAQKNPTAFYLCASSVGTSGNTGELFFGEGSRLTVL.

In this sample, this clone turned up once. Within the sample, other DNA sequences also encode this same CDR3. The rearrangement links TRBV28 to TRBJ2-7; 7 bases are a match to TRBD1. CDR1 is MDHEN and CDR2 is SYDVKM in the germline V gene. CDR3 length: 14 amino acids. V gave up 6 bases and J gave up 7 bases; unmatched junction bases: 12. The CDR3 here is CASSYRDSSYEQYF. The DNA for the CDR3 is TGTGCCAGCAGCTATCGGGACAGCTCTTATGAGCAGTACTTC.

The chain has TRBV30 and TRBJ1-5, with D perhaps matching TRBD1 (5 bases). Germline assignment: CDR1 GTSNPN and CDR2 SVGIG (reference sequence). There are 14 residues in the CDR3. Trimming removed 3 bases at V and 6 bases at J, with 15 bases between. Here the CDR3 reads CAWSGRVGGQPQHF. The DNA of the CDR3 is TGTGCCTGGAGCGGCAGGGTGGGGGGTCAGCCCCAGCATTTT.

The rearrangement links TRBV9 to TRBJ2-1, with D tentatively TRBD1 (6 bases). The V gene's germline CDR1 is SGDLS and CDR2 YYNGEE. The V end was cut by 2 bases, the J end by 0 bases, with 15 bases between. This CDR3 contains 17 residues. CDR3 sequence: CASSVSSGVTSYNEQFF. The CDR3 DNA is TGTGCCAGCAGCGTTAGTTCAGGGGTTACCTCCTACAATGAGCAGTTCTTC.

The gene calls are TRBV18 and TRBJ2-2, with D possibly matching TRBD2 (5 bases). CDR3 length: 14 residues. Trimming removed 3 bases at V and 3 bases at J, with 8 bases between. Germline values: CDR1 KGHSH, CDR2 LQKENI. Written as DNA, the CDR3 is TGTGCCAGCTCACCCCAGAGGGACACCGGGGAGCTGTTTTTT. As protein: CASSPQRDTGELFF.

V and J are TRBV5-4 and TRBJ1-2; no clear D gene. V was cut by 0 bases and J by 3 bases, with 9 bases left in between. The germline V gene encodes CDR1 SGHNT and CDR2 YYREEE (reference sequence). The CDR3 contains 14 residues. As DNA, the CDR3 is TGTGCCAGCAGCTTGGGAGTAAGAGACTATGGCTACACCTTC. Its translation is CASSLGVRDYGYTF.

V usage is TRBV6-5 and J usage is TRBJ1-1; D remains unclear. This CDR3 is 12 amino acids long. Germline CDR1 and CDR2: MNHEY and SVGAGI. Trimming took 7 bases from V and 1 from J, leaving 7 bases between them. CDR3 sequence (DNA): TGTGCCAGCACCCAAGCGAACACTGAAGCTTTCTTT. This codes for CASTQANTEAFF.

The rearrangement joins TRBV10-1 to TRBJ2-2; 9 bases agree with TRBD1. The junction had 5 bases not matched to a gene; V was cut back by 0 bases and J by 9 bases. CDR1 and CDR2 (germline): WNHNN, SYGVQD (reference sequence). The CDR3 has 15 amino acids. CDR3 loop: CASSESRQGGRELFF. DNA of the CDR3: TGCGCCAGCAGTGAGTCGAGACAGGGGGGTCGGGAGCTGTTTTTT.

The chain uses TRBV25-1 and TRBJ1-4, with D tentatively TRBD1 (5 bases). The CDR3 extends over 14 amino acids. V was clipped by 2 bases and J by 8 bases, with 12 bases between them. Germline-derived CDR1 and CDR2 are MGHDK and SYGVNS. The CDR3 is CASSEGSGVEKLFF. In DNA, the CDR3 is TGTGCCAGCAGTGAAGGGTCGGGGGTGGAAAAACTGTTTTTT.

The chain combines TRBV27 with TRBJ1-5; 9 positions agree with TRBD1. The CDR3 totals 18 residues. CDR1 MNHEY and CDR2 SMNVEV come from the germline V gene (reference sequence). J gave up 5 bases and V 5 bases, and 16 bases lay outside the gene matches. The CDR3 coding sequence is TGTGCCAGCAGTCGTAACCCGACAGGGGGTAAGTGGGATCAGCCCCAGCATTTT. The encoded protein is CASSRNPTGGKWDQPQHF.

The chain joins TRBV7-2 to TRBJ1-2; 9 nucleotides align to TRBD1. V lost 4 bases, J lost 5 bases, and 14 bases stayed unmatched. Germline V gene sequence: CDR1 SGHTA, CDR2 FQGNSA. This CDR3 spans 17 amino acids. The CDR3 protein is CASSSPRAQGATYGYTF. The CDR3 nucleotides read TGTGCCAGCAGCTCCCCGCGTGCACAGGGGGCGACATATGGCTACACCTTC.

The chain couples TRBV4-1 to TRBJ2-7; TRBD2 aligns across 7 bases. Germline CDR1 MGHRA, CDR2 YSYEKL. The CDR3 extends over 15 amino acids. J lost 2 bases, V lost 1 base, and 5 bases had no gene match. Here the CDR3 DNA reads TGCGCCAGCAGCCAAGTGTACAGCGGGACCTACGAGCAGTACTTC. It codes for CASSQVYSGTYEQYF.

The rearrangement joins TRBV7-8 to TRBJ1-1; 7 bases align to TRBD1. The CDR3 length is 15 residues. Trimming at V came to 7 bases and at J to 5 bases, leaving 13 bases not matched to a gene. Germline V gene sequence: CDR1 SGHVS, CDR2 FQNEAQ. CDR3 in amino acids: CASKAQGVARTEAFF. The CDR3 nucleotides read TGTGCCAGCAAGGCTCAGGGGGTTGCACGGACTGAAGCTTTCTTT.